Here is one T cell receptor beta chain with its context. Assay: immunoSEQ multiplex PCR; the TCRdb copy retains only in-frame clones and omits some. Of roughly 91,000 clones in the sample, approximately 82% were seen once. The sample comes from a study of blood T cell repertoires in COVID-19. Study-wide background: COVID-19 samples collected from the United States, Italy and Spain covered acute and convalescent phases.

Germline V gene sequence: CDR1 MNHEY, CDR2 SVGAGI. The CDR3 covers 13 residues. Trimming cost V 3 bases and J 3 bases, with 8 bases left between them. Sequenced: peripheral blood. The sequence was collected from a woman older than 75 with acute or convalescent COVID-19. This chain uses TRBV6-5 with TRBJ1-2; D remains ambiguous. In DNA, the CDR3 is TGTGCCAGCAGTTATGGGGAGGACTATGGCTACACCTTC. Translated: CASSYGEDYGYTF.